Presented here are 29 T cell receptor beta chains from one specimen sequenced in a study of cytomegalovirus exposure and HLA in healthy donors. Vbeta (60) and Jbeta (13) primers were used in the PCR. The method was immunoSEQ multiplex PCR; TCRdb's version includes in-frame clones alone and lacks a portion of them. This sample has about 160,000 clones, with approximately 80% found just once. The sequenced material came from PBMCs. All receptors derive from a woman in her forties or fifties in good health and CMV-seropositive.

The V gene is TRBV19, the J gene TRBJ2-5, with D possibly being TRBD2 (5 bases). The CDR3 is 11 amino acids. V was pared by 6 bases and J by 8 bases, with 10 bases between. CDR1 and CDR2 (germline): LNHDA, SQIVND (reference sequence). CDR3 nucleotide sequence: TGTGCCAGTAGAGCGGTTAACACCCAGTACTTC. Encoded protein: CASRAVNTQYF.

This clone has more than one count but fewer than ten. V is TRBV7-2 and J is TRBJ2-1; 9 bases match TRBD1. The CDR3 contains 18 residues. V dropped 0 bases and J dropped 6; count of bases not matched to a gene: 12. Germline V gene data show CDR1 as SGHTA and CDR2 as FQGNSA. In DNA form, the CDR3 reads TGTGCCAGCAGCTTAGCCCGATGGACAGGGGCCCCCCGCAATGAGCAGTTCTTC. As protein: CASSLARWTGAPRNEQFF.

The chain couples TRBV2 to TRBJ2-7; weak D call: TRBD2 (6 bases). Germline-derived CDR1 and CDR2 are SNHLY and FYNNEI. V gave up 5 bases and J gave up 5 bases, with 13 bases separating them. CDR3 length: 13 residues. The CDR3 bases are TGTGCCAGCAGTCACGCGGGGCGCGACGAGCAGTACTTC. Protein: CASSHAGRDEQYF.

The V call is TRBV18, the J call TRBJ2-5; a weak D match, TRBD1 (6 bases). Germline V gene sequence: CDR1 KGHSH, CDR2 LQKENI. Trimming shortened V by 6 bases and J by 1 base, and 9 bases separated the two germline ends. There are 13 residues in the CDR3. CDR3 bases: TGTGCCAGCTCGAGGGACACCCAAGAGACCCAGTACTTC. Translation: CASSRDTQETQYF.

The CDR3 nucleotides read TGTGCCAGTCAGGGCCGGGCTGAAGCTTTCTTT. It yields the protein CASQGRAEAFF. The V call is TRBV19, the J call TRBJ1-1, with a tentative D call TRBD1 (5 bases). V lost 8 bases, J lost 6 bases, and 10 bases lay in between. From germline, CDR1 is LNHDA and CDR2 SQIVND (reference sequence). The CDR3 is made up of 11 amino acids.

CDR3 residues: CASSLRSSGGAPLNDEQFF. As DNA, the CDR3 is TGCGCCAGCAGCTTAAGGAGTAGCGGGGGGGCCCCATTGAACGATGAGCAGTTCTTC. The chain is built from TRBV5-1 and TRBJ2-1, with 11 positions matching TRBD2. The junction had 18 bases not matched to a gene; V was cut back by 2 bases and J by 8 bases. In germline, CDR1 is SGHRS, CDR2 YFSETQ. The CDR3 extends over 19 amino acids.

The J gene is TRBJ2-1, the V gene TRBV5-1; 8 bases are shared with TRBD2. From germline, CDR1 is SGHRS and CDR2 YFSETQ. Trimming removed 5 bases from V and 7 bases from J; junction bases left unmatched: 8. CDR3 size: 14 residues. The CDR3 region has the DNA TGCGCCAGCAGTATGAGACTAGCGCAGAATGAGCAGTTCTTC. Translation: CASSMRLAQNEQFF.

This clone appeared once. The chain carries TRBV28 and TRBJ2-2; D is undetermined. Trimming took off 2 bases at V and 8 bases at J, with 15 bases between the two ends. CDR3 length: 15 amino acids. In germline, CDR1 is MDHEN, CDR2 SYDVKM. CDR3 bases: TGTGCCAGCAGTTTAAGTCCTAACCGGAGAGGGGAGCTGTTTTTT. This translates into CASSLSPNRRGELFF.

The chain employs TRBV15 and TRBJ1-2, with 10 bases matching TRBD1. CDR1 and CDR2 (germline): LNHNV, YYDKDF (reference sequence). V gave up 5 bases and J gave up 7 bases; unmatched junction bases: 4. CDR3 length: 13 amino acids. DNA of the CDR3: TGTGCCACCAGCCCGACAGGGGGCGGTGGCTACACCTTC. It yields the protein CATSPTGGGGYTF.

As DNA, the CDR3 is TGTGCCAGCAGCTTGCTAGCGGGAGTCTATGAGCAGTTCTTC. Amino acids: CASSLLAGVYEQFF. This chain joins TRBV7-3 and TRBJ2-1; 10 positions match TRBD2. This CDR3 is 14 amino acids long. V dropped 3 bases and J dropped 8; count of bases not matched to a gene: 4. Germline values: CDR1 SGHTA, CDR2 FQGTGA.

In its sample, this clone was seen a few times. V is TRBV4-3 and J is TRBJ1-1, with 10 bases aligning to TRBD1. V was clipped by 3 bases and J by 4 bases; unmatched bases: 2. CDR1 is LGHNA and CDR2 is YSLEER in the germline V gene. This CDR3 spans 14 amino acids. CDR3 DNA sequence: TGCGCCAGCAGCCACAGGACAGGGGGCACTGAAGCTTTCTTT. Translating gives CASSHRTGGTEAFF.

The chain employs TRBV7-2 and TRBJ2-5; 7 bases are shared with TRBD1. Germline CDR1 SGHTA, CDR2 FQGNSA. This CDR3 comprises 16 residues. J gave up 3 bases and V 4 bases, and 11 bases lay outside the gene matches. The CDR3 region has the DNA TGTGCCAGCAGCTCATGGGGACAGAACCTAAAAGAGACCCAGTACTTC. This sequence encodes CASSSWGQNLKETQYF. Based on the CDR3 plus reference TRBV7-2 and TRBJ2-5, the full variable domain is GAGVSQSPSNKVTEKGKDVELRCDPISGHTALYWYRQSLGQGLEFLIYFQGNSAPDKSGLPSDRFSAERTGGSVSTLTIQRTQQEDSAVYLCASSSWGQNLKETQYFGPGTRLLVL.

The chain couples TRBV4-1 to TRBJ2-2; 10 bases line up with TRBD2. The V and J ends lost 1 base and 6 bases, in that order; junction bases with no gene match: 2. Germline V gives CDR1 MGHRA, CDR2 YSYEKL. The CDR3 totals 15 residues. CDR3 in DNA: TGCGCCAGCAGCCAAGGGCTAGCGGGAGCCGGGGAGCTGTTTTTT. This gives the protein CASSQGLAGAGELFF.

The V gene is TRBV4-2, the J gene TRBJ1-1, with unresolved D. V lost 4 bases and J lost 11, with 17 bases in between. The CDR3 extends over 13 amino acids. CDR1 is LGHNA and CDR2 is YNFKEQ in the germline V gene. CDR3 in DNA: TGTGCCAGCAGCCTCCCTGTAGGAGGGAGGGCTTTCTTT. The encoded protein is CASSLPVGGRAFF.

The CDR3 here is CASSTWEGGAGGYTF. CDR3 bases: TGTGCCAGCTCAACGTGGGAAGGGGGCGCGGGTGGCTACACCTTC. The V gene is TRBV18, the J gene TRBJ1-2; 7 nucleotides match TRBD1. The CDR3 runs 15 residues. Germline V lookup: CDR1 KGHSH, CDR2 LQKENI. The V segment lost 5 bases and the J segment 7 bases; nucleotides outside the gene matches: 13.

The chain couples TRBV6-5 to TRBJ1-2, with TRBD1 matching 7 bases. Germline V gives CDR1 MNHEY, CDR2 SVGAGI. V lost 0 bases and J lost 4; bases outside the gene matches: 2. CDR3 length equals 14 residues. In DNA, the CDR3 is TGTGCCAGCAGTTACTCGGACAGGACCTATGGCTACACCTTC. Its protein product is CASSYSDRTYGYTF.

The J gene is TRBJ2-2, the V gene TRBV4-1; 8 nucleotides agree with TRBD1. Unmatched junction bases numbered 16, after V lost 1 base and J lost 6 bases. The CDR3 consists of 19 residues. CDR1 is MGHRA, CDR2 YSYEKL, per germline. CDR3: CASSQVLGVDRGRPGELFF. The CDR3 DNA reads TGCGCCAGCAGCCAAGTTCTCGGGGTAGACAGGGGAAGACCCGGGGAGCTGTTTTTT.

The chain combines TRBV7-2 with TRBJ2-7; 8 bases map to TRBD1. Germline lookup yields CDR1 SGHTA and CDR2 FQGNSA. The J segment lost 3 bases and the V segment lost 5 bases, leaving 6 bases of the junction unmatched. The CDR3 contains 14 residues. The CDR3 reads CASSPQGAVYEQYF. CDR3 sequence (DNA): TGTGCCAGCAGCCCGCAGGGGGCGGTCTACGAGCAGTACTTC.

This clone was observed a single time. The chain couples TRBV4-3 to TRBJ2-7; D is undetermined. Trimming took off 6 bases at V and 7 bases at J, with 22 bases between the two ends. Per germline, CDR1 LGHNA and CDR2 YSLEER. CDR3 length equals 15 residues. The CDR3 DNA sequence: TGCGCCAGCAGTCGATTTTTTCCCCCACTCCGGGAGCAGTACTTC. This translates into CASSRFFPPLREQYF.

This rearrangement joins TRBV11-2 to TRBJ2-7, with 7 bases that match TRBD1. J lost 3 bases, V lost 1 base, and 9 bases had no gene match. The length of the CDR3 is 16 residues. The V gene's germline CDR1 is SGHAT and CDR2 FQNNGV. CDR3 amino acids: CASSLVEGAADYEQYF. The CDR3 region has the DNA TGTGCCAGCAGCTTAGTAGAGGGGGCGGCCGACTACGAGCAGTACTTC.

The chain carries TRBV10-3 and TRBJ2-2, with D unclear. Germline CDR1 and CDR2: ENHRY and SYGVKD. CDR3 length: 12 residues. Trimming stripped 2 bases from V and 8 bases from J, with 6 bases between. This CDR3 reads CAISEPSGELFF. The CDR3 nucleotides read TGTGCCATCAGTGAGCCTAGTGGGGAGCTGTTTTTT.

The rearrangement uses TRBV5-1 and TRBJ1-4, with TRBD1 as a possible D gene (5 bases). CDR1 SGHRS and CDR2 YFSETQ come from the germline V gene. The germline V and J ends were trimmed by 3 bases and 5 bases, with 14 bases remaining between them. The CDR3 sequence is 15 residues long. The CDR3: CASSSRGTGNEKLFF. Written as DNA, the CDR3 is TGCGCCAGCAGCTCTAGGGGTACCGGGAATGAAAAACTGTTTTTT.

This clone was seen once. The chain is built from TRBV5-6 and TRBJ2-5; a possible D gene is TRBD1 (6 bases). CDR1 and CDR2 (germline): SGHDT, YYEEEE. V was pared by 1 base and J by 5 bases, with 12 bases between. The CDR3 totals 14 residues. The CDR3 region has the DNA TGTGCCAGCAGCTTGCAGGGGAGCAAGGAGACCCAGTACTTC. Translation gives CASSLQGSKETQYF.

Written as DNA, the CDR3 is TGCGCCAGCAGCCGACCGACAGGGATTAGCTCCTACAATGAGCAGTTCTTC. Residues: CASSRPTGISSYNEQFF. The chain has TRBV5-1 and TRBJ2-1; TRBD1 matches 7 bases. The CDR3 covers 17 residues. The junction had 10 bases not matched to a gene; V was cut back by 4 bases and J by 0 bases. Germline CDR1 SGHRS, CDR2 YFSETQ.

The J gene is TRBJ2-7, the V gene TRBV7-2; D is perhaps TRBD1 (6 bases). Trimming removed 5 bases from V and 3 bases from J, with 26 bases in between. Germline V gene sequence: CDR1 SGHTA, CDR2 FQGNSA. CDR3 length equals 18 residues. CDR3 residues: CASSPRSYGQTLDYEQYF. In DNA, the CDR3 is TGTGCCAGCAGCCCCCGATCCTACGGACAGACTTTAGACTACGAGCAGTACTTC.

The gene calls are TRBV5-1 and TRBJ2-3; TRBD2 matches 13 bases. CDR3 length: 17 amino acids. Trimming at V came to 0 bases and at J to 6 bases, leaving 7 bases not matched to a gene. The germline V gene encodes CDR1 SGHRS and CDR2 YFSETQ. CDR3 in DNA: TGCGCCAGCAGCTTGGGAACTAGCGGGAGGGCATCCGATACGCAGTATTTT. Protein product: CASSLGTSGRASDTQYF.

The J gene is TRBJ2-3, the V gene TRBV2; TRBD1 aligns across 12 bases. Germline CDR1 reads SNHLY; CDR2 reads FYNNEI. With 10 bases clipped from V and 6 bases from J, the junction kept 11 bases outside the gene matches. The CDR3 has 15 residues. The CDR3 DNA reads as TGTGCCACCCGCCGGGACAGGGGGCACGGGGATACGCAGTATTTT. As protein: CATRRDRGHGDTQYF. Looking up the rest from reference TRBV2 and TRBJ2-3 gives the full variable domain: EPEVTQTPSHQVTQMGQEVILRCVPISNHLYFYWYRQILGQKVEFLVSFYNNEISEKSEIFDDQFSVERPDGSNFTLKIRSTKLEDSAMYFCATRRDRGHGDTQYFGPGTRLTVL.

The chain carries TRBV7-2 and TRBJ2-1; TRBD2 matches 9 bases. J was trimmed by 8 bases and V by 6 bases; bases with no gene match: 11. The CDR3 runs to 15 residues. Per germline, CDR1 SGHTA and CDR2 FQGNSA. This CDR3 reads CASSYAGTSSHEQFF. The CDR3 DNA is TGTGCCAGCAGTTACGCCGGGACTAGCTCGCATGAGCAGTTCTTC.

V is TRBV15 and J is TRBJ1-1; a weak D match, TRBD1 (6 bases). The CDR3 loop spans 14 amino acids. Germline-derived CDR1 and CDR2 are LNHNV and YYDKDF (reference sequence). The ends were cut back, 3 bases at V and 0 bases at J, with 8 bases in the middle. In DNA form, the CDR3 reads TGTGCCACCAGCAGGGACAGATTGAACACTGAAGCTTTCTTT. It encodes CATSRDRLNTEAFF. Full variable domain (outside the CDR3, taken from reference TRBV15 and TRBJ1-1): DAMVIQNPRYQVTQFGKPVTLSCSQTLNHNVMYWYQQKSSQAPKLLFHYYDKDFNNEADTPDNFQSRRPNTSFCFLDIRSPGLGDTAMYLCATSRDRLNTEAFFGQGTRLTVV.